This is a list of T cell receptor beta chains from one sample in a study of blood T cell repertoires in COVID-19. TCRdb keeps only in-frame clones here, not all; method: immunoSEQ multiplex PCR. The table lists fewer than 300,000 clones, around nine tenths of them singletons. The sample consisted of peripheral blood. Source of these receptors: a man between 35 and 55 years old who had recovered from COVID-19. Both conserved end residues are part of each CDR3. The D gene is left open where the match is weak. A clone size is listed for some rows: how often the clone was seen (once, few, many), or a class if it is expanded.

TRBJ2-7 | TRBD2 | - | TRBV3-1/TRBV3-2 | CASSYPHLATSGGLFQYEQYF | TGTGCCAGCAGCTACCCCCATTTAGCGACTAGCGGGGGTTTATTCCAATACGAGCAGTACTTC
TRBJ2-5 | - | once | TRBV2 | CASHWAVGETQYF | TGTGCCAGTCATTGGGCCGTGGGAGAGACCCAGTACTTC
TRBJ1-2 | - | - | TRBV9 | CASSVDDTYGYTF | TGTGCCAGCAGCGTAGACGACACTTATGGCTACACCTTC
TRBJ2-6 | - | - | TRBV2 | CASSGTRSGANVLTF | TGTGCCAGCAGTGGTACAAGATCTGGGGCCAACGTCCTGACTTTC
TRBJ2-1 | - | - | TRBV12-3/TRBV12-4 | CASSDMGGNEQFF | TGTGCCAGCAGTGATATGGGAGGCAATGAGCAGTTCTTC
TRBJ1-5 | - | - | TRBV6-6 | CASSYSTPVSNQPQHF | TGTGCCAGCAGTTACTCGACTCCGGTTAGCAATCAGCCCCAGCATTTT
TRBJ2-7 | - | - | TRBV15 | CATSRDRGGEQYF | TGTGCCACCAGCAGAGATCGGGGTGGGGAGCAGTACTTC
TRBJ1-1 | - | - | TRBV7-2 | CASSLAGGVEAFF | TGTGCCAGCAGCTTAGCGGGGGGGGTGGAAGCTTTCTTT
TRBJ2-1 | TRBD2 | - | TRBV4-1 | CASSEHLAGANNEQFF | TGCGCCAGCAGCGAGCATCTAGCGGGGGCTAACAATGAGCAGTTCTTC
TRBJ2-3 | TRBD1 | - | TRBV7-9 | CASSLGTVHTDTQYF | TGTGCCAGCAGCTTGGGGACAGTACATACAGATACGCAGTATTTT
TRBJ2-1 | TRBD2 | - | TRBV9 | CASSVESQRGRGEQFF | TGTGCCAGCAGCGTAGAGAGCCAGCGGGGGAGGGGTGAGCAGTTCTTC
TRBJ1-2 | - | - | TRBV7-9 | CASSSGTGAYGYTF | TGTGCCAGCAGCTCAGGGACTGGGGCCTATGGCTACACCTTC
TRBJ2-7 | TRBD1 | - | TRBV6-6 | CASTLDRYEQYF | TGTGCCAGCACCTTGGACAGGTACGAGCAGTACTTC
TRBJ2-7 | - | - | TRBV15 | CATSRGGWNEQYF | TGTGCCACCAGCAGAGGAGGATGGAACGAGCAGTACTTC
TRBJ2-4 | TRBD2 | - | TRBV4-3 | CASSPRVRGTKRHF | TGCGCCAGCAGCCCCCGCGTCCGCGGGACTAAACGGCACTTC
TRBJ2-4 | TRBD1 | - | TRBV7-8 | CASSLLRQGDHSIQYF | TGTGCCAGCAGCCTCCTCCGACAGGGCGACCATAGCATTCAGTACTTC
TRBJ2-7 | TRBD1 | once | TRBV12-3/TRBV12-4 | CASSTDRGYEQYF | TGTGCCAGCAGCACTGACAGGGGCTACGAGCAGTACTTC
TRBJ2-7 | - | - | TRBV7-2 | CASSLEGMGQRIYEQYF | TGTGCCAGCAGCTTAGAAGGGATGGGGCAGAGAATCTACGAGCAGTACTTC
TRBJ1-5 | TRBD1 | - | TRBV18 | CASSTGLEQPQHF | TGTGCCAGCTCGACAGGGTTGGAGCAGCCCCAGCATTTT
TRBJ2-1 | - | - | TRBV10-3 | CAISESYAIGGNEQFF | TGTGCCATCAGTGAGTCTTACGCTATCGGGGGCAATGAGCAGTTCTTC
TRBJ2-6 | TRBD1 | once | TRBV6-7 | CAHTGANGSGAF | TGTGCCCATACAGGGGCTAATGGAAGTGGGGCTTTC
TRBJ1-5 | TRBD1 | - | TRBV10-1 | CASPKVRTGGWGWSNQPQHF | TGCGCCAGCCCAAAAGTTCGGACAGGGGGCTGGGGTTGGAGCAATCAGCCCCAGCATTTT
TRBJ2-7 | TRBD2 | - | TRBV7-9 | CASSLASGRTYF | TGTGCCAGCAGCTTAGCCAGCGGGAGAACGTACTTC
TRBJ2-3 | - | - | TRBV6-2/TRBV6-3 | CASSYGPGLSGGDTQYF | TGTGCCAGCAGTTATGGGCCAGGTCTATCCGGGGGAGATACGCAGTATTTT
TRBJ2-2 | - | - | TRBV11-1 | CASSSVGATGELFF | TGTGCCAGCAGCTCGGTAGGAGCCACCGGGGAGCTGTTTTTT
TRBJ2-7 | - | - | TRBV27 | CASGLRGFHEQYF | TGTGCCAGCGGCCTGCGGGGTTTCCACGAGCAGTACTTC
TRBJ2-2 | TRBD2 | - | TRBV6-2/TRBV6-3 | CASSQAGGLTPGELFF | TGTGCCAGCAGTCAAGCGGGGGGCCTAACCCCCGGGGAGCTGTTTTTT
TRBJ2-5 | TRBD2 | - | TRBV20-1 | CSASLPSGGTAGETQYF | TGCAGTGCTAGTCTGCCTAGCGGGGGCACAGCCGGGGAGACCCAGTACTTC
TRBJ1-1 | TRBD1 | - | TRBV7-2 | CASSSGTGLRRNTEAFF | TGTGCCAGCAGCTCAGGGACAGGGCTCAGACGTAACACTGAAGCTTTCTTT
TRBJ1-6 | - | few | TRBV7-9 | CASSSITLHF | TGTGCCAGCAGCTCCATCACCCTCCACTTT
TRBJ1-1 | - | - | TRBV13 | CASSLGGNEAFF | TGTGCCAGCAGCTTAGGCGGTAATGAAGCTTTCTTT
TRBJ2-3 | - | - | TRBV2 | CAAGQNTDTQYF | TGTGCCGCGGGACAGAACACAGATACGCAGTATTTT
TRBJ2-7 | - | - | TRBV5-6 | CASSLGAGSYEQYF | TGTGCCAGCAGCTTGGGGGCAGGATCCTACGAGCAGTACTTC
TRBJ2-5 | - | once | TRBV10-3 | CAISESTPETQYF | TGTGCCATCAGTGAGTCGACTCCCGAGACCCAGTACTTC
TRBJ2-7 | TRBD2 | - | TRBV3-1/TRBV3-2 | CASSRRGGNEQYF | TGTGCCAGCAGCCGGCGGGGGGGGAACGAGCAGTACTTC
TRBJ2-7 | TRBD2 | - | TRBV19 | CASSTPGLAETYEQYF | TGTGCCAGTAGTACCCCGGGACTAGCGGAGACCTACGAGCAGTACTTC
TRBJ2-7 | TRBD1 | - | TRBV2 | CAAGQDVDEQYF | TGTGCCGCTGGACAGGACGTGGACGAGCAGTACTTC
TRBJ2-1 | - | - | TRBV7-8 | CASSLAGRQLNEQFF | TGTGCCAGCAGCTTAGCGGGGAGACAACTCAATGAGCAGTTCTTC
TRBJ2-7 | - | - | TRBV5-6 | CASSLQGPTTTTQYF | TGTGCCAGCAGCTTACAGGGTCCTACTACTACGACGCAGTACTTC
TRBJ1-4 | - | - | TRBV10-3 | CAISESGRQNEKLFF | TGTGCCATCAGTGAGTCGGGCAGACAGAATGAAAAACTGTTTTTT
TRBJ1-2 | - | - | TRBV5-6 | CASSPAQVLYGYTF | TGTGCCAGCAGCCCCGCACAGGTTCTCTATGGCTACACCTTC
TRBJ1-6 | - | - | TRBV5-1 | CASSLRTKGSPLHF | TGCGCCAGCAGCTTGCGGACTAAGGGTTCACCCCTCCACTTT
TRBJ2-3 | TRBD1 | - | TRBV7-2 | CASSATGADTQYF | TGTGCCAGCAGCGCCACAGGGGCGGATACGCAGTATTTT
TRBJ1-4 | TRBD1 | - | TRBV12-5 | CASGPRDRVNEKLFF | TGTGCTAGTGGTCCAAGGGACAGAGTAAATGAAAAACTGTTTTTT
TRBJ1-4 | TRBD1 | - | TRBV4-3 | CASSQGTGNNEKLFF | TGCGCCAGCAGCCAAGGGACAGGGAATAATGAAAAACTGTTTTTT
TRBJ1-6 | - | - | TRBV7-9 | CASSLGSGENSPLHF | TGTGCCAGCAGCTTAGGATCGGGAGAAAATTCACCCCTCCACTTT
TRBJ1-5 | TRBD1 | - | TRBV19 | CASSMGARGDNQPQHF | TGTGCCAGTAGTATGGGCGCCAGGGGGGATAATCAGCCCCAGCATTTT
TRBJ2-1 | - | - | TRBV6-5 | CASNPGTRVYEQFF | TGTGCCAGCAATCCCGGCACCCGGGTCTATGAGCAGTTCTTC